This TCR beta chain was identified in a study of technical replicates of blood from several donors. Clones were sequenced by immunoSEQ multiplex PCR, and TCRdb holds only the in-frame ones, with some missing. The sample contains approximately 69,000 clones, just under 97% of which appear only once. The source is a human donor in good health. Material: T cells isolated from PBMCs.

The CDR3 DNA reads TGTGCCAGCAGTTTTGGTCCGAGCTCCTACGAGCAGTACTTC. Translation: CASSFGPSSYEQYF. The chain has TRBV28 and TRBJ2-7; D is unresolved. The CDR3 totals 14 residues. Germline V lookup: CDR1 MDHEN, CDR2 SYDVKM. Trimming left V 3 bases short and J 0 bases short, with 9 bases between. The variable domain in full, completed from reference TRBV28 and TRBJ2-7, reads DVKVTQSSRYLVKRTGEKVFLECVQDMDHENMFWYRQDPGLGLRLIYFSYDVKMKEKGDIPEGYSVSREKKERFSLILESASTNQTSMYLCASSFGPSSYEQYFGPGTRLTVT.